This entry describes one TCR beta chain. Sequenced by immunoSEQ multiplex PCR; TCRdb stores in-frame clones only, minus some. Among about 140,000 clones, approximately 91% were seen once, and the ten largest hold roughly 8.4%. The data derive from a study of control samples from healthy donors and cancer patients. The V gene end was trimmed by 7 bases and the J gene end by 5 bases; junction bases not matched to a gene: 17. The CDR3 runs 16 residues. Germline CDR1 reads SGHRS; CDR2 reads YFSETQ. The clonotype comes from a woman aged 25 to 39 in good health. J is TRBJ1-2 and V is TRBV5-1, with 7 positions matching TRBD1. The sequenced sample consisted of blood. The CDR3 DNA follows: TGCGCCAGCTGGCCTGGCAGGGGGTTCCCGGATTATGGCTACACCTTC. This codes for CASWPGRGFPDYGYTF.